The 15 T cell receptor beta chains reported below all come from one sample, sequenced in a study of OX40 agonist ivuxolimab in advanced cancers. TCRdb's copy holds only in-frame clones and misses some; the assay was immunoSEQ multiplex PCR. Among tens of thousands of clones, about 93% were seen once, and the ten largest hold 0.45% to 0.55%. Material: CD4+ or CD8+ T cells sorted from blood, obtained in a trial of the OX40 agonist ivuxolimab. Source of these receptors: an adult with an advanced solid tumor such as melanoma, head and neck, liver or kidney cancer.

CDR3 sequence reads: CASTDARGYTF. The CDR3 DNA follows: TGTGCCAGCACTGATGCGCGGGGCTACACCTTC. The chain joins TRBV6-5 to TRBJ1-2, with D uncertain. V shed 7 bases and J shed 8 bases, with 11 bases lying between them. CDR1 is MNHEY, CDR2 SVGAGI, per germline. This CDR3 region has 11 residues.

V usage is TRBV6-6 and J usage is TRBJ1-3; no firm D call. With 2 bases removed from V and 4 bases from J, the gap between germline ends came to 15 bases. Germline V gene sequence: CDR1 MNHNY, CDR2 SVGAGI (reference sequence). This CDR3 has 16 amino acids. The CDR3 bases are TGTGCCAGCAGTTACCGGGCCCCGCAAGAAGGAAACACCATATATTTT. Translated, it gives CASSYRAPQEGNTIYF.

This chain uses TRBV11-3 with TRBJ2-2, with no clear D. The V end lost 0 bases, the J end lost 0 bases, and 5 bases lay between the germline ends. The CDR3 extends over 15 amino acids. Germline loops: CDR1 SGHNT, CDR2 YENEEA. The CDR3 sequence: CASSLDPANTGELFF. The CDR3 DNA follows: TGTGCCAGCAGCTTAGATCCGGCGAACACCGGGGAGCTGTTTTTT.

The V and J genes are TRBV23-1 and TRBJ2-3; D not resolved. TRBV23-1 is treated as an ORF (open reading frame) with a function not yet certain. V was pared by 3 bases and J by 6 bases, with 7 bases between. The CDR3 is 12 residues long. CDR3 in amino acids: CASSHAVDTQYF. CDR3 nucleotide sequence: TGCGCCAGCAGTCATGCCGTGGATACGCAGTATTTT.

The rearrangement joins TRBV6-1 to TRBJ1-1; D is undetermined. The CDR3 totals 13 residues. Trimming removed 4 bases from V and 1 base from J, with 7 bases in between. Looked up from germline, CDR1 is MNHNS and CDR2 is SASEGT. The CDR3 is CASSVEENTEAFF. CDR3 DNA sequence: TGTGCCAGCAGTGTTGAGGAGAACACTGAAGCTTTCTTT.

The chain combines TRBV19 with TRBJ1-2, with D maybe TRBD1 (5 bases). V lost 8 bases to trimming and J lost 8 bases, with 18 bases between them. Germline V gene data show CDR1 as LNHDA and CDR2 as SQIVND (reference sequence). This CDR3 has 13 amino acids. Here the CDR3 DNA reads TGTGCCAGTTCCCCGGACACCCTTTGGGGCTACACCTTC. Amino acid sequence: CASSPDTLWGYTF. The full variable domain, in which reference TRBV19 and TRBJ1-2 provide the parts outside the CDR3, is DGGITQSPKYLFRKEGQNVTLSCEQNLNHDAMYWYRQDPGQGLRLIYYSQIVNDFQKGDIAEGYSVSREKKESFPLTVTSAQKNPTAFYLCASSPDTLWGYTFGSGTRLTVV.

This chain links TRBV5-6 with TRBJ1-2; D might be TRBD1 (5 bases). The CDR3 extends over 14 amino acids. The germline V and J ends were trimmed by 4 bases and 0 bases, with 10 bases remaining between them. From germline, CDR1 is SGHDT and CDR2 YYEEEE. This CDR3 is CASSAGLSNYGYTF. The DNA for the CDR3 is TGTGCCAGCAGCGCGGGGCTTTCTAACTATGGCTACACCTTC.

V gene TRBV14 combines with J gene TRBJ2-7; TRBD2 matches 7 bases. This CDR3 region has 15 residues. The ends lost 4 bases at V and 6 bases at J; junction bases unmatched: 12. CDR1 and CDR2 (germline): SGHDN, FVKESK. The CDR3 coding sequence is TGTGCCAGCAGCCCTCTTTGGGGGGGTGGAGGCGAGCAGTACTTC. Residues: CASSPLWGGGGEQYF.

The chain has TRBV19 and TRBJ2-7; 7 bases are shared with TRBD2. Germline loops: CDR1 LNHDA, CDR2 SQIVND (reference sequence). V lost 5 bases to trimming and J lost 6 bases; unmatched junction nucleotides: 10. The CDR3 has 14 amino acids. The DNA for the CDR3 is TGTGCCAGTAGTCACGGCGGGAGCCTGGGCGAGCAGTACTTC. Translation: CASSHGGSLGEQYF.

The chain combines TRBV4-1 with TRBJ2-1, with 7 bases that match TRBD2. The V gene end was trimmed by 1 base and the J gene end by 5 bases; junction bases not matched to a gene: 5. The CDR3 length is 15 residues. CDR1 and CDR2 from the germline V gene are MGHRA and YSYEKL. For the CDR3, the DNA is TGCGCCAGCAGCCAAGTTACGGGGGGTAACAATGAGCAGTTCTTC. It specifies CASSQVTGGNNEQFF.

The chain employs TRBV10-3 and TRBJ1-3, with a weak D call TRBD1 (6 bases). The V and J ends lost 4 bases and 2 bases respectively, with 6 bases between them. The length of the CDR3 is 13 residues. CDR1 is ENHRY, CDR2 SYGVKD, per germline. CDR3 DNA: TGTGCCATCAGTGCAGGGGCTGGAAACACCATATATTTT. Translation gives CAISAGAGNTIYF.

This clone was detected once. Its ends do not fully match the called genes, so a read error is possible. The rearrangement links TRBV7-2 to TRBJ2-3; D may be TRBD2 (6 bases). Germline-derived CDR1 and CDR2 are SGHTA and FQGNSA. CDR3 length equals 14 residues. Here the CDR3 reads CASSSEGRTDTQYF. The CDR3 bases are TGTGCCAGCAGCTCGGAGGGGCGCACGGATACGCAGTATTTT.

This clone was seen only once. The chain carries TRBV27 and TRBJ1-2; D gene ambiguous. Germline assignment: CDR1 MNHEY and CDR2 SMNVEV (reference sequence). This CDR3 has 15 amino acids. Between the trimmed V and J ends, which lost 1 base and 1 base, there was a span of 10 bases. CDR3 protein: CASSLYVGDNYGYTF. CDR3 DNA sequence: TGTGCCAGCAGTTTATATGTCGGGGATAACTATGGCTACACCTTC.

This clone showed up just a few times. This chain uses TRBV14 with TRBJ1-2; possibly TRBD1 for D (6 bases). The CDR3 spans 14 residues. The germline V gene encodes CDR1 SGHDN and CDR2 FVKESK. The V and J ends lost 5 bases and 8 bases respectively, with 18 bases between them. DNA of the CDR3: TGTGCCAGCAGCACTAAAACAGGGCTCGACGGCTACACCTTC. This sequence encodes CASSTKTGLDGYTF.

This clone was found once. The rearrangement uses TRBV18 and TRBJ2-6, with TRBD1 identical over 8 bases. This CDR3 contains 17 residues. Trimming took 3 bases from V and 0 from J; bases not matched to a gene: 4. Germline V gives CDR1 KGHSH, CDR2 LQKENI. CDR3 region: CASSPGQVSSGANVLTF. The CDR3 region has the DNA TGTGCCAGCTCACCGGGACAGGTGAGCTCTGGGGCCAACGTCCTGACTTTC.